Below are 18 T cell receptor beta chains sequenced from a single sample in a study of blood T cells in healthy people across ages. Primed by a sample-barcoded 5' primer and a J-beta primer mix, a second PCR proceeded for roughly 7 to 12 cycles. TCRdb fed the 5' RACE reads into MiXCR, producing one record per CDR3 protein. This table has over 950,000 distinct CDR3 sequences, roughly half appearing once. Sequenced sample: blood. These receptors all stem from a woman aged 60-75 years in good health.

The rearrangement joins TRBV5-1 to TRBJ2-3; TRBD2 matches 11 bases. The CDR3 has 18 residues. The J segment lost 1 base and the V segment lost 0 bases, leaving 7 bases of the junction unmatched. Germline V gene data show CDR1 as SGHRS and CDR2 as YFSETQ. The CDR3 coding sequence is TGCGCCAGCAGCTTGGGCGGGACTAGCGGAGCCGGCACAGATACGCAGTATTTT. Protein sequence: CASSLGGTSGAGTDTQYF. The full variable domain, with the rest looked up from reference TRBV5-1 and TRBJ2-3, is KAGVTQTPRYLIKTRGQQVTLSCSPISGHRSVSWYQQTPGQGLQFLFEYFSETQRNKGNFPGRFSGRQFSNSRSEMNVSTLELGDSALYLCASSLGGTSGAGTDTQYFGPGTRLTVL.

The genes are TRBV28 and TRBJ2-1; TRBD2 agrees at 8 bases. Germline assignment: CDR1 MDHEN and CDR2 SYDVKM. The V and J ends lost 3 bases and 0 bases, in that order; junction bases with no gene match: 7. The CDR3 has 17 amino acids. CDR3 coding DNA: TGTGCCAGCAGTTTTGACCTAGCGGGTGCCTCCTACAATGAGCAGTTCTTC. Protein sequence: CASSFDLAGASYNEQFF.

This clonotype was seen only a few times. This rearrangement joins TRBV2 to TRBJ2-5, with D tentatively TRBD2 (5 bases). With the DNA end fitting TRBJ2-7 better, the J assignment may be wrong. The CDR3 spans 14 residues. Germline V lookup: CDR1 SNHLY, CDR2 FYNNEI. CDR3 sequence (DNA): TGTGCCAGCAGTTCGGGGTTAGGCTCCTACGAGCAGTACTTC. Protein product: CASSSGLGSYEQYF.

The rearrangement links TRBV20-1 to TRBJ2-1; unclear D gene. Germline CDR1 DFQATT, CDR2 SNEGSKA (reference sequence). Trimming pared 2 bases from V and 7 bases from J, leaving 9 bases between. The length of the CDR3 is 12 residues. The CDR3 reads CSARKQKNEQFF. As DNA, the CDR3 is TGCAGTGCTAGAAAACAGAAAAATGAGCAGTTCTTC.

This clonotype has a handful of counts. The J gene is TRBJ1-2, the V gene TRBV6-6; 8 bases align to TRBD1. J lost 0 bases, V lost 7 bases, and 4 bases had no gene match. This CDR3 comprises 14 residues. CDR1 is MNHNY, CDR2 SVGAGI, per germline (reference sequence). The CDR3 here is CASTQGAANYGYTF. CDR3 DNA sequence: TGTGCCAGCACGCAGGGGGCGGCTAACTATGGCTACACCTTC.

V is TRBV20-1 and J is TRBJ2-5; D might be TRBD2 (5 bases). V was pared by 6 bases and J by 2 bases, with 19 bases between. Germline values: CDR1 DFQATT, CDR2 SNEGSKA (reference sequence). This CDR3 region has 15 residues. The CDR3 DNA reads as TGCAGTGCCCAGGACCTCCGGGGTCAACAAGAGACCCAGTACTTC. Encoded protein: CSAQDLRGQQETQYF.

This clonotype was observed a few times. V gene TRBV4-3 combines with J gene TRBJ2-3; D uncertain. The germline V gene has CDR1 LGHNA and CDR2 YSLEER. V was trimmed by 0 bases and J by 0 bases, leaving 7 bases between them. The CDR3 covers 15 residues. The CDR3 DNA reads TGCGCCAGCAGCCAAGACTGGACGAGCACAGATACGCAGTATTTT. Protein sequence: CASSQDWTSTDTQYF.

The chain has TRBV20-1 and TRBJ2-1; TRBD2 agrees at 8 bases. The CDR3 totals 15 residues. V lost 3 bases, J lost 5 bases, and 9 bases stayed unmatched. Germline V CDR1 and CDR2: DFQATT, SNEGSKA (reference sequence). Here the CDR3 DNA reads TGCAGTGCTAGCCCTATAGCGGGAATGCACAATGAGCAGTTCTTC. Translating gives CSASPIAGMHNEQFF.

The V gene is TRBV29-1, the J gene TRBJ2-4; D could derive from TRBD1 or TRBD2 (5 bases each). The assigned J gene may be wrong: the sequence end matches TRBJ2-7 better. The CDR3 totals 11 residues. Germline CDR1 SQVTM, CDR2 ANQGSEA. The CDR3 is CSVKRGGEQYF. The CDR3 DNA is TGCAGCGTCAAACGGGGCGGCGAGCAGTACTTC.

The rearrangement joins TRBV18 to TRBJ2-7; D is tentatively TRBD1 or TRBD2 (6 bases each). V lost 4 bases to trimming and J lost 0 bases, with 13 bases between them. The CDR3 is 15 amino acids. Per the germline V gene, CDR1 is KGHSH and CDR2 is LQKENI. The CDR3 DNA reads as TGTGCCAGCTCACGTGAGGGGGGCCCCTCCTACGAGCAGTACTTC. Protein product: CASSREGGPSYEQYF.

The chain has TRBV27 and TRBJ1-5; the match to TRBD1 covers 9 bases. Germline CDR1 and CDR2: MNHEY and SMNVEV (reference sequence). The CDR3 has 15 residues. Losses at the gene ends were 5 bases for V and 7 bases for J; bases not matched to a gene: 9. CDR3 sequence: CASSPTGTGLQPQHF. The CDR3 DNA reads as TGTGCCAGCAGTCCGACCGGGACAGGGTTACAGCCCCAGCATTTT.

This rearrangement joins TRBV5-5 to TRBJ2-3, with 7 bases fitting TRBD1. The V gene end was trimmed by 4 bases and the J gene end by 2 bases; junction bases not matched to a gene: 10. Germline CDR1 is SGHKS and CDR2 is YYEKEE (reference sequence). The CDR3 covers 16 residues. CDR3 coding DNA: TGTGCCAGCAGCCAAAGGGCGGACAGGTCCACAGATACGCAGTATTTT. Translation: CASSQRADRSTDTQYF.

The rearrangement uses TRBV3-1 and TRBJ1-2; perhaps TRBD1 as D (5 bases). Trimming shortened V by 0 bases and J by 5 bases, and 10 bases separated the two germline ends. In germline, CDR1 is LGHDT, CDR2 YNNKEL (reference sequence). The CDR3 loop spans 14 amino acids. CDR3 DNA sequence: TGTGCCAGCAGCCAAGATTGGCAGGGATATGGCTACACCTTC. Translating gives CASSQDWQGYGYTF.

The J gene is TRBJ2-4, the V gene TRBV11-2; D is possibly TRBD2 (6 bases). The germline V gene has CDR1 SGHAT and CDR2 FQNNGV. Trimming took off 3 bases at V and 13 bases at J, with 19 bases between the two ends. This CDR3 region has 14 residues. DNA for the CDR3: TGTGCCAGCAGCTTGGAAGCGGGCAACTACAAGCAGTACTTC. As protein: CASSLEAGNYKQYF.

The rearrangement joins TRBV4-1 to TRBJ1-2; 7 bases are a match to TRBD1. This CDR3 comprises 12 residues. The J segment lost 10 bases and the V segment lost 6 bases, leaving 8 bases of the junction unmatched. Germline V gene sequence: CDR1 MGHRA, CDR2 YSYEKL. The CDR3 region is CASRRTGRDYTF. Written as DNA, the CDR3 is TGCGCCAGCAGACGGACAGGCCGCGACTACACCTTC.

This clonotype showed up just a few times. The chain couples TRBV29-1 to TRBJ2-5; TRBD1 agrees at 9 bases. CDR3 length: 13 amino acids. Trimming cost V 7 bases and J 4 bases; bases outside gene matches: 7. CDR1 and CDR2 from the germline V gene are SQVTM and ANQGSEA. CDR3 residues: CSAHRGLVETQYF. CDR3 DNA: TGCAGCGCTCACAGGGGGCTCGTAGAGACCCAGTACTTC.

CDR3 nucleotides: TGTGCCAGCAGTTCAGCAGGACAGGGGGCGCGGAATCAGCCCCAGCATTTT. Encoded protein: CASSSAGQGARNQPQHF. This chain joins TRBV6-6 and TRBJ1-5, with TRBD1 identical over 11 bases. V shed 4 bases, J shed 4 bases, and the junction held 9 bases outside the gene matches. Germline lookup yields CDR1 MNHNY and CDR2 SVGAGI (reference sequence). This CDR3 is built from 17 residues.

This CDR3 reads CASSQADWQANTGELFF. CDR3 DNA: TGTGCCAGCAGCCAAGCCGATTGGCAGGCGAACACCGGGGAGCTGTTTTTT. The gene calls are TRBV4-2 and TRBJ2-2, with D unclear. Germline V gene lookup returns CDR1 LGHNA and CDR2 YNFKEQ. Between the trimmed V and J ends, which lost 1 base and 0 bases, there was a span of 12 bases. The CDR3 consists of 17 residues.